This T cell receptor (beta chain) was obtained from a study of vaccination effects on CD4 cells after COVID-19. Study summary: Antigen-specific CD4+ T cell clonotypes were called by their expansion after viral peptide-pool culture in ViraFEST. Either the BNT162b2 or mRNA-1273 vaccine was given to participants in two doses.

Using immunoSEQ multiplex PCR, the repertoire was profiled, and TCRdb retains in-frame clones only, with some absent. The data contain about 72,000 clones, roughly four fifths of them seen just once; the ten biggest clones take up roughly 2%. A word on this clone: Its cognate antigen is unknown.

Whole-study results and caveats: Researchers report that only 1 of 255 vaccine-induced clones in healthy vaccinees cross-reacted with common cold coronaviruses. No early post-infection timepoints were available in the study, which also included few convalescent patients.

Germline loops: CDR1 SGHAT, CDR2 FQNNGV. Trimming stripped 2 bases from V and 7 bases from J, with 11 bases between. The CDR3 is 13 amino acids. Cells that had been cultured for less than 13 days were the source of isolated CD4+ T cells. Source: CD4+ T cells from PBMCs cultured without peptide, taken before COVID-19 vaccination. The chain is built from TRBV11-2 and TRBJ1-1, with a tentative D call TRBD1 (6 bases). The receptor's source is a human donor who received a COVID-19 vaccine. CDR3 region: CASSLIGGLEAFF. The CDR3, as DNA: TGTGCCAGCAGCTTAATTGGGGGCCTTGAAGCTTTCTTT.